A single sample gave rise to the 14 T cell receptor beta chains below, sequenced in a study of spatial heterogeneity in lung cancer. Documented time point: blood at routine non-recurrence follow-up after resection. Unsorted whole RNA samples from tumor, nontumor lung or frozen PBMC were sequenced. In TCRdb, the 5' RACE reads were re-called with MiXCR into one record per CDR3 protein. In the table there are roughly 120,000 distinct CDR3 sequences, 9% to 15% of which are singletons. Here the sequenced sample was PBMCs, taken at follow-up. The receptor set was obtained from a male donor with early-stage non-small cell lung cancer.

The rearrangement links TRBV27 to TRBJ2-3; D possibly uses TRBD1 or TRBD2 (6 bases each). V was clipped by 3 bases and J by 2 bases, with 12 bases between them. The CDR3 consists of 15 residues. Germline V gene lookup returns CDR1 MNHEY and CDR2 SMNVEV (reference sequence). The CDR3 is CASSLRGEPTDTQYF. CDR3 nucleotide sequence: TGTGCCAGCAGTTTGAGGGGGGAGCCCACAGATACGCAGTATTTT.

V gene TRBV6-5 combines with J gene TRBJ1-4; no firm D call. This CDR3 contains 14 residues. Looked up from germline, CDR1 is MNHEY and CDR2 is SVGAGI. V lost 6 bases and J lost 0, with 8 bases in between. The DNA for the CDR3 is TGTGCCAGCAGCGCGCGGCCAACTAATGAAAAACTGTTTTTT. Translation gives CASSARPTNEKLFF.

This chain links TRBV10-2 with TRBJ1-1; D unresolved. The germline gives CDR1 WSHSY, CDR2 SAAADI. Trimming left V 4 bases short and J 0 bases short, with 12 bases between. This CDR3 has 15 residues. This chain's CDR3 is CASSASLAMNTEAFF. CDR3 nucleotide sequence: TGCGCCAGCAGTGCATCCCTCGCGATGAACACTGAAGCTTTCTTT.

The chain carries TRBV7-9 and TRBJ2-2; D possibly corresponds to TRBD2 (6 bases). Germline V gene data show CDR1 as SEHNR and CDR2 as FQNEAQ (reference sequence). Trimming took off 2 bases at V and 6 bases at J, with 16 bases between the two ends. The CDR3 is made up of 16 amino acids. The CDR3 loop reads CASSLSGRWRPGELFF. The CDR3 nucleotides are TGTGCCAGCAGCTTAAGTGGGAGGTGGAGACCCGGGGAGCTGTTTTTT.

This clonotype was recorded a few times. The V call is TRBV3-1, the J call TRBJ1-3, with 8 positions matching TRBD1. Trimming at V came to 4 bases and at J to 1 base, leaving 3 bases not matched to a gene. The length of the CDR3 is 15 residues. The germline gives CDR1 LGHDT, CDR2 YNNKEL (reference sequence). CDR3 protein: CASSRRTGSGNTIYF. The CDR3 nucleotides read TGTGCCAGCAGCCGCCGGACAGGGTCTGGAAACACCATATATTTT. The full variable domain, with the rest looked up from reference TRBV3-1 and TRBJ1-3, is DTAVSQTPKYLVTQMGNDKSIKCEQNLGHDTMYWYKQDSKKFLKIMFSYNNKELIINETVPNRFSPKSPDKAHLNLHINSLELGDSAVYFCASSRRTGSGNTIYFGEGSWLTVV.

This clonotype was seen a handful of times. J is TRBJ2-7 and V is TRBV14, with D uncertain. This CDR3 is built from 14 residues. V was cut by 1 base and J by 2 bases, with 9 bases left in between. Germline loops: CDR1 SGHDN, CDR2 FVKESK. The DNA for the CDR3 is TGTGCCAGCAGCCAAGGGTTGGTGGCCTACGAGCAGTACTTC. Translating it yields CASSQGLVAYEQYF.

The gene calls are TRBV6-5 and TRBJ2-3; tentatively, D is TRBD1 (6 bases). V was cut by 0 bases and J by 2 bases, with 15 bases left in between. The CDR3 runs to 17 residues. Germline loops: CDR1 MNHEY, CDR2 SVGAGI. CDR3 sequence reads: CASSYSVRQVYTDTQYF. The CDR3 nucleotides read TGTGCCAGCAGTTACTCGGTTAGACAGGTTTACACAGATACGCAGTATTTT.

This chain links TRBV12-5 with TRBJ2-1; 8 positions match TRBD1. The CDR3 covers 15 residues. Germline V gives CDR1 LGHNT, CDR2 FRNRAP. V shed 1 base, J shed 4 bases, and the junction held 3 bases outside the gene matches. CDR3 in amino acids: CASGLGTGPYNEQFF. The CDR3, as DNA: TGTGCTAGTGGTTTGGGGACAGGGCCTTACAATGAGCAGTTCTTC. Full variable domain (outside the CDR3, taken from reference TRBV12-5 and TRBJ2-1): DARVTQTPRHKVTEMGQEVTMRCQPILGHNTVFWYRQTMMQGLELLAYFRNRAPLDDSGMPKDRFSAEMPDATLATLKIQPSEPRDSAVYFCASGLGTGPYNEQFFGPGTRLTVL.

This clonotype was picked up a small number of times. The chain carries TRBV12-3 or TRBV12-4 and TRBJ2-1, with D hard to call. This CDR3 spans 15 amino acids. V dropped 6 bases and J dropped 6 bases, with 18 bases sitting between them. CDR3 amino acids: CASSKQIFLGNEQFF. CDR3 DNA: TGTGCCAGCAGCAAACAGATCTTTTTGGGCAATGAGCAGTTCTTC.

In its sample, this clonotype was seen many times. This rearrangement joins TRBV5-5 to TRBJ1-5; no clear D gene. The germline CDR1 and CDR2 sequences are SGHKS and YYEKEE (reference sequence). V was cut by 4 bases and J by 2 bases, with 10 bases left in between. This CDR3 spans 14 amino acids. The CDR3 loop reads CASSLGWRNQPQHF. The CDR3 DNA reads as TGTGCCAGCAGCCTGGGGTGGCGCAATCAGCCCCAGCATTTT.

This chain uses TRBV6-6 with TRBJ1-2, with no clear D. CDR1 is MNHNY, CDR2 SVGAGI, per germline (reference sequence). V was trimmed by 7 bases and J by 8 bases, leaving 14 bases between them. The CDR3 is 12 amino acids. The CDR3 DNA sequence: TGTGCCAGCACCAACGAGGGAAGGGGCTACACCTTC. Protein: CASTNEGRGYTF.

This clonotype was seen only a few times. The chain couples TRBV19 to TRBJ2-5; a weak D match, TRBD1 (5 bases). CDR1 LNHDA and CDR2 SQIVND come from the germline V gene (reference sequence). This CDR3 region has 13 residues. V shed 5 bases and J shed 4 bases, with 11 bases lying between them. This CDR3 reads CASSASGIETQYF. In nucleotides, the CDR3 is TGTGCCAGTAGTGCCTCAGGGATAGAGACCCAGTACTTC.

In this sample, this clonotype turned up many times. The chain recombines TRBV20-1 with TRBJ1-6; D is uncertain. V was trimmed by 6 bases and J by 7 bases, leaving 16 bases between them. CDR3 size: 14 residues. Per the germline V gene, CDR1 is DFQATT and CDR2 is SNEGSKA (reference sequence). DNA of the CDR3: TGCAGTGCCGGAGTGGGCCCGGGCAATTCACCCCTCCACTTT. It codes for CSAGVGPGNSPLHF.

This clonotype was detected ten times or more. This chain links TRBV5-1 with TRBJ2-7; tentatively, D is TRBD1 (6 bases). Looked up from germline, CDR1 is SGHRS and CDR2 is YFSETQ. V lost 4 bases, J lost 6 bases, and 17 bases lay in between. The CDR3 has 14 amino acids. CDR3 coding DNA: TGCGCCAGCAGCGCAGGAGACAGGATGTCCGAGCAGTACTTC. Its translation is CASSAGDRMSEQYF. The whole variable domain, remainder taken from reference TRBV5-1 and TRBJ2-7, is KAGVTQTPRYLIKTRGQQVTLSCSPISGHRSVSWYQQTPGQGLQFLFEYFSETQRNKGNFPGRFSGRQFSNSRSEMNVSTLELGDSALYLCASSAGDRMSEQYFGPGTRLTVT.